Following are 28 T cell receptor beta chains from one sample sequenced in a study of T cell repertoires in ileal Crohn's disease. Assay: immunoSEQ multiplex PCR; the TCRdb copy retains only in-frame clones and omits some. The sample has about 62,000 clones, approximately 88% seen once. Time point noted: neoterminal ileum biopsy at postoperative endoscopy, about 6 months after surgery. The sample taken for sequencing was ileal tissue. The receptor set was obtained from an adult with Crohn's disease.

In nucleotides, the CDR3 is TGTGCCAGCAGCCAAGAAGGGACTAGCGGTAACTATGAGCAGTTCTTC. Translating it yields CASSQEGTSGNYEQFF. The chain joins TRBV4-2 to TRBJ2-1; 11 bases match TRBD2. In germline, CDR1 is LGHNA, CDR2 YNFKEQ. V shed 0 bases, J shed 8 bases, and the junction held 6 bases outside the gene matches. The CDR3 contains 16 residues.

V gene TRBV19 combines with J gene TRBJ1-5; D is perhaps TRBD1 (6 bases). The CDR3 length is 17 residues. CDR1 is LNHDA, CDR2 SQIVND, per germline (reference sequence). Trimming took off 3 bases at V and 0 bases at J, with 15 bases between the two ends. In DNA form, the CDR3 reads TGTGCCAGTAGTATTGTGGGACATACTATTAGCAATCAGCCCCAGCATTTT. Protein sequence: CASSIVGHTISNQPQHF.

J is TRBJ1-5 and V is TRBV2; TRBD1 matches 7 bases. This CDR3 has 15 amino acids. Germline V gene sequence: CDR1 SNHLY, CDR2 FYNNEI. Trimming removed 8 bases from V and 0 bases from J; junction bases left unmatched: 7. The CDR3 here is CASGDRSYSNQPQHF. The CDR3 DNA sequence: TGTGCCAGCGGGGACAGATCATATAGCAATCAGCCCCAGCATTTT. The variable domain in full, completed from reference TRBV2 and TRBJ1-5, reads EPEVTQTPSHQVTQMGQEVILRCVPISNHLYFYWYRQILGQKVEFLVSFYNNEISEKSEIFDDQFSVERPDGSNFTLKIRSTKLEDSAMYFCASGDRSYSNQPQHFGDGTRLSIL.

The chain couples TRBV19 to TRBJ2-5, with a possible D match to TRBD2 (6 bases). The CDR3 has 14 amino acids. Germline-derived CDR1 and CDR2 are LNHDA and SQIVND (reference sequence). The V end was cut by 9 bases, the J end by 3 bases, with 17 bases between. CDR3: CASAAGTSKETQYF. In DNA, the CDR3 is TGTGCCAGCGCCGCCGGGACTTCTAAAGAGACCCAGTACTTC. The entire variable domain, with the rest obtained from reference TRBV19 and TRBJ2-5, is as follows: DGGITQSPKYLFRKEGQNVTLSCEQNLNHDAMYWYRQDPGQGLRLIYYSQIVNDFQKGDIAEGYSVSREKKESFPLTVTSAQKNPTAFYLCASAAGTSKETQYFGPGTRLLVL.

The gene calls are TRBV5-1 and TRBJ1-4; D gene uncertain. V was trimmed by 0 bases and J by 8 bases, leaving 20 bases between them. The CDR3 runs 17 residues. The germline CDR1 and CDR2 sequences are SGHRS and YFSETQ. CDR3: CASSLANGLGRREKLFF. The CDR3 bases are TGCGCCAGCAGCTTGGCCAACGGTCTAGGTCGTCGGGAAAAACTGTTTTTT.

The CDR3, as DNA: TGCGCCAGCAGCTCTATGGGCAATACGGAGACCCAGTACTTC. It is translated as CASSSMGNTETQYF. This sequence joins TRBV5-1 and TRBJ2-5, with D unclear. V was clipped by 3 bases and J by 5 bases, with 14 bases between them. This CDR3 is 14 amino acids long. In germline, CDR1 is SGHRS, CDR2 YFSETQ.

The sample holds one count of this clone. This chain connects TRBV19 to TRBJ1-2; no reliable D call. V lost 6 bases and J 5 bases, leaving 13 bases between the germline ends. Germline V CDR1 and CDR2: LNHDA, SQIVND (reference sequence). The CDR3 sequence is 13 residues long. In DNA, the CDR3 is TGTGCCAGTAGCCCCGGACTGTTATATGGCTACACCTTC. Its protein is CASSPGLLYGYTF.

The rearrangement uses TRBV29-1 and TRBJ1-1; possibly TRBD1 for D (5 bases). The germline CDR1 and CDR2 sequences are SQVTM and ANQGSEA. Trimming took 5 bases from V and 2 from J, leaving 12 bases between them. The CDR3 spans 13 residues. The CDR3 region is CSVSGILNTEAFF. The DNA for the CDR3 is TGCAGCGTTTCAGGGATACTCAACACTGAAGCTTTCTTT.

The chain combines TRBV10-2 with TRBJ2-7; D gene uncertain. Germline assignment: CDR1 WSHSY and CDR2 SAAADI. Trimming pared 4 bases from V and 2 bases from J, leaving 12 bases between. This CDR3 has 14 amino acids. CDR3 amino acids: CASSALSGAYEQYV. The CDR3 DNA sequence: TGCGCCAGCAGTGCCCTAAGTGGGGCCTACGAGCAGTACGTC.

The chain carries TRBV7-3 and TRBJ2-1; 8 bases fit TRBD2. Trimming removed 5 bases from V and 9 bases from J; junction bases left unmatched: 12. The germline gives CDR1 SGHTA, CDR2 FQGTGA. The CDR3 is made up of 15 amino acids. CDR3 residues: CASSKGGAGEGEQFF. In DNA, the CDR3 is TGTGCCAGCAGCAAAGGCGGAGCGGGGGAGGGTGAGCAGTTCTTC.

This clone has a single count. This chain uses TRBV11-3 with TRBJ1-2; TRBD1 is a possible D gene (6 bases). Between the trimmed V and J ends, which lost 5 bases and 4 bases, there was a span of 14 bases. The CDR3 consists of 14 residues. CDR1 and CDR2 from the germline V gene are SGHNT and YENEEA. This CDR3 is CASSLRGFSYGYTF. CDR3 coding DNA: TGTGCCAGCAGCCTCAGGGGTTTCAGCTATGGCTACACCTTC.

This clone appeared a few times. The J gene is TRBJ1-5, the V gene TRBV5-6, with D unclear. V shed 4 bases and J shed 6 bases, with 8 bases lying between them. The V gene's germline CDR1 is SGHDT and CDR2 YYEEEE. The CDR3 consists of 12 residues. The CDR3 DNA follows: TGTGCCAGCAGCACCGGTGGTCAGCCCCAGCATTTT. It translates to CASSTGGQPQHF.

This rearrangement joins TRBV6-1 to TRBJ1-3; 10 bases fit TRBD1. CDR1 and CDR2 from the germline V gene are MNHNS and SASEGT. The junction had 5 bases not matched to a gene; V was cut back by 2 bases and J by 16 bases. The length of the CDR3 is 12 residues. The CDR3 sequence: CASSESGQGFYF. The CDR3 region has the DNA TGTGCCAGCAGTGAATCGGGACAGGGGTTCTATTTT.

The genes are TRBV30 and TRBJ2-7, with D perhaps TRBD1 (5 bases). Trimming took off 0 bases at V and 3 bases at J, with 9 bases between the two ends. Germline CDR1 is GTSNPN and CDR2 is SVGIG (reference sequence). This CDR3 is 13 amino acids long. CDR3 sequence: CAWSVPGIYEQYF. As DNA, the CDR3 is TGTGCCTGGAGTGTACCAGGGATCTACGAGCAGTACTTC.

The rearrangement uses TRBV5-6 and TRBJ2-7; 8 nucleotides line up with TRBD1. Germline CDR1 is SGHDT and CDR2 is YYEEEE. The V segment lost 3 bases and the J segment 6 bases; nucleotides outside the gene matches: 14. The CDR3 extends over 16 amino acids. DNA of the CDR3: TGTGCCAGCAGCTGGGGAGGACAGGGCGGTTATGGCGAGCAGTACGTC. This gives the protein CASSWGGQGGYGEQYV.

The CDR3 reads CASSESFVTNEKLFF. In DNA form, the CDR3 reads TGTGCCAGCAGTGAATCCTTCGTGACTAATGAAAAACTGTTTTTT. The V call is TRBV25-1, the J call TRBJ1-4; D unclear. CDR1 and CDR2 (germline): MGHDK, SYGVNS. The length of the CDR3 is 15 residues. V was shortened by 1 base and J by 2 bases, with 8 bases between the two germline ends.

This clone has only a few counts. The V gene is TRBV7-3, the J gene TRBJ2-7, with TRBD2 matching over 7 bases. Germline assignment: CDR1 SGHTA and CDR2 FQGTGA. The junction had 8 bases not matched to a gene; V was cut back by 4 bases and J by 2 bases. The CDR3 sequence is 15 residues long. The DNA of the CDR3 is TGTGCCAGCAGCTCCGTACTAGCGCCAACCTACGAGCAGTACTTC. This translates into CASSSVLAPTYEQYF.

This chain joins TRBV29-1 and TRBJ1-2; 9 bases align to TRBD1. Germline lookup yields CDR1 SQVTM and CDR2 ANQGSEA. V was pared by 3 bases and J by 2 bases, with 7 bases of the junction left unmatched. CDR3 length: 15 amino acids. The CDR3 coding sequence is TGCAGCGTTGAGGACACAGGGGGCAAGAACTATGGCTACACCTTC. Encoded protein: CSVEDTGGKNYGYTF.

The chain is built from TRBV7-9 and TRBJ2-5; D gene ambiguous. The CDR3 totals 13 residues. V was trimmed by 2 bases and J by 1 base, leaving 5 bases between them. Germline V gene data show CDR1 as SEHNR and CDR2 as FQNEAQ (reference sequence). The CDR3 region is CASSLPLQETQYF. The CDR3 DNA reads TGTGCCAGCAGCTTACCACTCCAAGAGACCCAGTACTTC.

The chain recombines TRBV5-4 with TRBJ2-2; possibly TRBD1 for D (5 bases). CDR1 is SGHNT and CDR2 is YYREEE in the germline V gene (reference sequence). The CDR3 is 16 residues long. Trimming stripped 5 bases from V and 6 bases from J, with 20 bases between. CDR3 sequence reads: CASSTKGTGPSGELFF. The CDR3 coding sequence is TGTGCCAGCAGTACCAAGGGAACAGGACCTTCCGGGGAGCTGTTTTTT.

In DNA form, the CDR3 reads TGTGCCAGCAGCTTCTTGAGGAACACTGAAGCTTTCTTT. This codes for CASSFLRNTEAFF. The gene calls are TRBV7-6 and TRBJ1-1, with D unresolved. Germline V gene sequence: CDR1 SGHVS, CDR2 FNYEAQ. V was trimmed by 3 bases and J by 1 base, leaving 6 bases between them. This CDR3 contains 13 residues.

The chain is built from TRBV7-3 and TRBJ2-2, with D possibly TRBD1 on 5 matching bases. Looked up from germline, CDR1 is SGHTA and CDR2 is FQGTGA. V gave up 1 base and J gave up 3 bases, with 12 bases separating them. The CDR3 extends over 16 amino acids. This CDR3 is CASSLNGRVDTGELFF. CDR3 coding DNA: TGTGCCAGCAGCTTAAACGGCAGGGTTGACACCGGGGAGCTGTTTTTT.

The chain employs TRBV28 and TRBJ1-2; 12 nucleotides align to TRBD1. V lost 3 bases and J lost 7; bases outside the gene matches: 6. The CDR3 has 15 residues. Germline CDR1 MDHEN, CDR2 SYDVKM. DNA of the CDR3: TGTGCCAGCAGTTTGGGGGGACAGGGGGCGCGTGGCTACACCTTC. Its translation is CASSLGGQGARGYTF.

The chain employs TRBV5-1 and TRBJ1-6; unclear D gene. The CDR3 contains 16 residues. Germline values: CDR1 SGHRS, CDR2 YFSETQ. V gave up 0 bases and J gave up 2 bases, with 9 bases separating them. The CDR3 sequence is CASSLDSAAYNSPLHF. CDR3 nucleotide sequence: TGCGCCAGCAGCTTGGATTCGGCGGCCTATAATTCACCCCTCCACTTT.

In DNA form, the CDR3 reads TGTGCCAGCAGCTTGGATGGACTAGCGGGATCGGAGCAGTTCTTC. Its translation: CASSLDGLAGSEQFF. The chain combines TRBV5-4 with TRBJ2-1, with 12 bases that match TRBD2. Per the germline V gene, CDR1 is SGHNT and CDR2 is YYREEE (reference sequence). V lost 0 bases to trimming and J lost 10 bases; unmatched junction nucleotides: 5. This CDR3 is 15 amino acids long.

The chain carries TRBV5-1 and TRBJ1-2; D unclear. The CDR3 contains 13 residues. Trimming cost V 2 bases and J 6 bases, with 11 bases left between them. CDR1 SGHRS and CDR2 YFSETQ come from the germline V gene. Written as DNA, the CDR3 is TGCGCCAGCAGCTTTGGTGGTGGAGATGGCTACACCTTC. It translates to CASSFGGGDGYTF.

The V gene is TRBV13, the J gene TRBJ2-1; no clear D gene. V dropped 3 bases and J dropped 4 bases, with 4 bases sitting between them. The CDR3 has 12 residues. Germline assignment: CDR1 PRHDT and CDR2 FYEKMQ (reference sequence). In DNA, the CDR3 is TGTGCCAGCAGCTTGGCATACAATGAGCAGTTCTTC. It codes for CASSLAYNEQFF.

This chain uses TRBV6-5 with TRBJ2-7, with D possibly TRBD2 on 6 matching bases. Germline CDR1 MNHEY, CDR2 SVGAGI. The germline V and J ends were trimmed by 6 bases and 2 bases, with 14 bases remaining between them. CDR3 size: 14 residues. The CDR3 DNA follows: TGTGCCAGCAGAGCCGGACGGGGGACCTACGAGCAGTACTTC. This encodes CASRAGRGTYEQYF.